This T cell receptor beta chain is from a study of blood T cell repertoires in COVID-19 (dated by TCRdb to the early 2020s). For the study in its entirety: Samples covering the acute and convalescent phases of COVID-19 were provided by collaborators in the United States, Italy and Spain. The prospective study material was composed of cDNA or gDNA derived from T cells, B-cell-depleted T cells, or PBMCs. Deeply sampled blood TCRbeta repertoires from subjects exposed to, actively infected with, or recovered from COVID-19 were included in the dataset. A freely available public database, intended as a resource for researchers studying the immune response to SARS-CoV-2, is where the repertoires were released. Samples came from the ongoing ImmuneRACE study (first 160 participants) plus 1,254 subjects from 6 global collaborators. The sample metadata nearly always contained a de-identified subject ID, COVID-19 status, age in years and sex. Where available, HLA class I and class II types were obtained from metadata supplied by the sample provider rather than from assay-based typing. What the research found in general, with its limitations: The quantity of clinical and demographic metadata differed by source and by participant and was supplied without curation.

At one collaborating source in Seattle, patients were enrolled during active infection and were followed longitudinally through the course of disease. Each collaborating institution followed its own protocols to collect whole blood in K2EDTA tubes. Collaborator samples were shipped for TCRbeta analysis as frozen whole blood, isolated PBMCs, or DNA extracted from either sample type. Inclusive of the bounding cysteine and phenylalanine, the CDR3 is 12 residues long. This entry keeps only the CDR3 DNA: 36 bases, framed from base 1. V and J are truncated by 3 bases and 7 bases respectively, leaving an intervening sequence of 7 bases. The immunoSEQ Assay, a bias-controlled multiplex PCR, was used to amplify TCRbeta CDR3 regions from genomic DNA. The paper's processing steps were these. The number of nucleated cells in each sample was estimated by amplification of reference gene primers within the assay. Sequence reads were collapsed and filtered to measure the absolute abundance of every unique TCRbeta CDR3 rearrangement. For each sample, productive Simpson clonality was calculated as the square root of Simpson's diversity index across productive rearrangements. The table was pulled from immuneACCESS by TCRdb, which kept in-frame rearrangements only. Such tables lose some clones; where checked, under half of the loss comes from unresolved V genes, and the rest has no known cause. V, J and clone size are those of that table, while D and trimming were read from the DNA. For this sample the table gives roughly 320,000 clones, of which 75% to 90% were detected only once. The ten largest clones take up roughly 5.9% of the sample.

About this clone itself: The specificity of this receptor is unknown. No per-base quality is available; no much larger clone lies one base away.

The source material was peripheral blood. The rearrangement combines TRBV12-3 or TRBV12-4 with TRBJ2-1, with the identity of the D gene unclear. The source is a woman aged 45-65 years with COVID-19, enrolled during active disease. Read as DNA, the sequence is TGTGCCAGCAGTTTTGCGAGAAATGAGCAGTTCTTC. Its amino acids are CASSFARNEQFF.